The 4 T cell receptor beta chains below all came from one sample that was sequenced in a study. TCRdb re-derived calls from the 5' RACE reads in MiXCR, one entry per CDR3 protein. The sample records approximately 40,000 distinct CDR3 sequences, around 20% being singletons. The sorted Tregs were CD4+CD25+CD127-/low cells. The sample was Tregs sorted from blood. The origin of the receptors is a female donor with breast cancer.

This chain joins TRBV6-5 and TRBJ1-2; 8 bases agree with TRBD1. Germline lookup yields CDR1 MNHEY and CDR2 SVGAGI. V was clipped by 6 bases and J by 7 bases; unmatched bases: 7. The CDR3 consists of 13 residues. Here the CDR3 DNA reads TGTGCCAGCAGCCCTCAGGGGGCGATTGGCTACACCTTC. This encodes CASSPQGAIGYTF.

Concerning this clonotype itself: At one of its ends the junction is not consistent with the germline gene, which may arise from a read error. The CDR3 coding sequence is TGTACCACCAGTGATCAGGGGCTTACAGATACGCAGTATTTT. Amino acid sequence: CTTSDQGLTDTQYF. The chain has TRBV24-1 and TRBJ2-3, with D possibly being TRBD1 (6 bases). The CDR3 extends over 14 amino acids. Germline lookup yields CDR1 KGHDR and CDR2 SFDVKD.

The rearrangement uses TRBV5-1 and TRBJ1-2, with D maybe TRBD1 (5 bases). CDR1 SGHRS and CDR2 YFSETQ come from the germline V gene. The CDR3 is 13 amino acids. The V and J ends lost 5 bases and 8 bases respectively, with 16 bases between them. CDR3 nucleotides: TGCGCCAGCAGTCATACAGACAGAAACGGCTACACCTTC. This gives the protein CASSHTDRNGYTF.

This clonotype was detected a few times. The V call is TRBV13, the J call TRBJ2-1, with TRBD2 identical over 7 bases. From germline, CDR1 is PRHDT and CDR2 FYEKMQ (reference sequence). V lost 4 bases to trimming and J lost 5 bases; unmatched junction nucleotides: 2. The length of the CDR3 is 13 residues. CDR3 residues: CASSSGLNNEQFF. The DNA of the CDR3 is TGTGCCAGCAGCTCGGGACTAAACAATGAGCAGTTCTTC.